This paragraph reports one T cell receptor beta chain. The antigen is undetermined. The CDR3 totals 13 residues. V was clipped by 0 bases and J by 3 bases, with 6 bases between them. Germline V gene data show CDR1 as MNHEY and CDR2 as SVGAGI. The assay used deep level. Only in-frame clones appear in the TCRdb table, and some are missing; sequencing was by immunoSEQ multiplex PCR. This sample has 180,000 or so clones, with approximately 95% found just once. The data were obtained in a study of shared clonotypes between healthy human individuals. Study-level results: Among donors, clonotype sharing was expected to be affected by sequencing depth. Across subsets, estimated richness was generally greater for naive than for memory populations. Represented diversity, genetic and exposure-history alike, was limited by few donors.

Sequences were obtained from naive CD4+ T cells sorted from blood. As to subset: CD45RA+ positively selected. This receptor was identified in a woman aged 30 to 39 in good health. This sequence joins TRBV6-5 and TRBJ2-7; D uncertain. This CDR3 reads CASSYSGNYEQYF. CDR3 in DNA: TGTGCCAGCAGTTACTCAGGGAACTACGAGCAGTACTTC.